This is a list of T cell receptor beta chains from one sample in a study of CD8+ T cells in alopecia areata. Using immunoSEQ multiplex PCR, the repertoire was profiled, and TCRdb retains in-frame clones only, with some absent. Among approximately 210,000 clones listed, roughly three fifths were seen once. This material consisted of CD4+ T cells sorted from blood, taken at approximately week 44, from a patient treated with tofacitinib. The receptors were sampled from a human donor with alopecia areata. Both conserved end residues are part of each CDR3. The D gene is left open where the match is weak. Some rows have no size entry. The others give once, few or many, or a class for an expanded clone.

j_gene,v_gene,d_gene,abundance,len,CDR3aa,CDR3nt
TRBJ2-5,TRBV18,-,few,15,CASSPPMTRKETQYF,TGTGCCAGCTCACCACCGATGACCAGGAAGGAGACCCAGTACTTC
TRBJ1-5,TRBV2,TRBD1,few,14,CASSARQGDQPQHF,TGTGCCAGCAGTGCTCGACAGGGCGATCAGCCCCAGCATTTT
TRBJ1-6,TRBV7-8,-,-,14,CASSFEARNSPLHF,TGTGCCAGCAGCTTCGAGGCAAGGAATTCACCCCTCCACTTT
TRBJ1-4,TRBV29-1,-,-,13,CSALAPTNEKLFF,TGCAGCGCCCTCGCCCCAACTAATGAAAAACTGTTTTTT
TRBJ2-1,TRBV11-2,-,many,14,CASSPGVSYNEQFF,TGTGCCAGCAGCCCCGGGGTTTCCTACAATGAGCAGTTCTTC
TRBJ1-2,TRBV9,-,-,16,CASSDGRDLPIYGYTF,TGTGCCAGCAGCGATGGCCGGGACTTACCCATTTATGGCTACACCTTC
TRBJ1-1,TRBV4-1,TRBD1,-,13,CASSQDTGGEAFF,TGCGCCAGCAGCCAAGATACAGGGGGCGAAGCTTTCTTT
TRBJ2-7,TRBV5-1,-,-,19,CASSSSGQGGGVRSYEQYF,TGCGCCAGCAGCTCTTCCGGACAGGGAGGGGGCGTTAGGTCCTACGAGCAGTACTTC
TRBJ2-1,TRBV10-1,TRBD2,-,14,CASSELAGRNEQFF,TGCGCCAGCAGTGAGCTAGCGGGCCGCAATGAGCAGTTCTTC
TRBJ2-1,TRBV11-3,TRBD1,few,12,CASSPLTGKQFF,TGTGCCAGCAGCCCCCTGACAGGGAAGCAGTTCTTC
TRBJ1-1,TRBV7-2,-,once,14,CASSLQTANTEAFF,TGTGCCAGCAGCTTACAGACAGCCAACACTGAAGCTTTCTTT
TRBJ2-1,TRBV30,-,-,13,CAWNPYRGNEQFF,TGTGCCTGGAATCCTTATCGGGGGAATGAGCAGTTCTTC
TRBJ1-2,TRBV30,TRBD1,-,15,CAWRSNRGGSYGYTF,TGTGCCTGGAGGTCGAACAGGGGAGGTAGTTATGGCTACACCTTC
TRBJ1-5,TRBV19,-,-,14,CASRDYSGNQPQHF,TGTGCCAGTCGTGATTACTCCGGCAATCAGCCCCAGCATTTT
TRBJ1-1,TRBV2,-,-,13,CASSEERTAEAFF,TGTGCCAGCAGTGAAGAGAGGACCGCTGAAGCTTTCTTT
TRBJ1-1,TRBV6-1,TRBD1,-,13,CASRRQGATEAFF,TGTGCCAGCAGGCGACAGGGGGCCACTGAAGCTTTCTTT
TRBJ1-4,TRBV6-1,-,-,13,CASRSRTDEKLFF,TGTGCCAGCAGATCTCGGACAGATGAAAAACTGTTTTTT
TRBJ1-1,TRBV6-1,-,few,15,CASSESPGGGTEAFF,TGTGCCAGCAGTGAATCACCTGGGGGGGGGACTGAAGCTTTCTTT
TRBJ2-5,TRBV5-1,-,-,16,CASSGGTRDSQETQYF,TGCGCCAGCAGCGGGGGGACGAGGGACAGCCAAGAGACCCAGTACTTC
TRBJ2-3,TRBV29-1,TRBD1,-,15,CSVGGQAPSTDTQYF,TGCAGCGTGGGGGGACAGGCCCCTAGCACAGATACGCAGTATTTT
TRBJ2-5,TRBV5-6,TRBD1,-,16,CASSVDRGSQRKTQYF,TGTGCCAGCAGCGTGGACAGGGGGTCCCAAAGGAAGACCCAGTACTTC
TRBJ2-5,TRBV5-1,-,-,14,CASSPAGGRETQYF,TGCGCCAGCAGCCCGGCGGGCGGTAGGGAGACCCAGTACTTC
TRBJ2-6,TRBV29-1,-,-,16,CSVENPGVSGANVLTF,TGCAGCGTTGAAAATCCAGGAGTGTCTGGGGCCAACGTCCTGACTTTC
TRBJ2-2,TRBV29-1,-,-,14,CSVNGRGGSGELFF,TGCAGCGTTAATGGGCGGGGTGGCTCCGGGGAGCTGTTTTTT
TRBJ1-2,TRBV29-1,TRBD1,-,15,CSVGVGTGGGEGYTF,TGCAGCGTCGGCGTCGGGACAGGGGGAGGGGAGGGCTACACCTTC
TRBJ2-3,TRBV29-1,-,few,13,CSVGPVITDTQYF,TGCAGCGTGGGGCCAGTTATCACAGATACGCAGTATTTT
TRBJ1-1,TRBV2,-,-,12,CASSREWGEAFF,TGTGCCAGCAGCCGCGAATGGGGTGAAGCTTTCTTT
TRBJ2-7,TRBV29-1,-,-,12,CSVDGQGHEQYF,TGCAGCGTTGACGGGCAGGGCCACGAGCAGTACTTC
TRBJ1-1,TRBV23-1,TRBD1,-,15,CASNPIEGANTEAFF,TGCGCCAGCAATCCCATCGAGGGGGCGAACACTGAAGCTTTCTTT
TRBJ2-3,TRBV7-2,-,-,12,CASSLVFPTQYF,TGTGCCAGCAGCTTAGTATTCCCAACGCAGTATTTT
TRBJ2-1,TRBV4-3,-,-,14,CASSQDWQGNEQFF,TGCGCCAGCAGCCAAGACTGGCAGGGCAATGAGCAGTTCTTC
TRBJ2-4,TRBV5-6,TRBD1,-,16,CASSIGTGAWGNIQYF,TGTGCCAGCAGCATCGGGACAGGGGCGTGGGGAAACATTCAGTACTTC
TRBJ2-1,TRBV7-2,-,-,11,CASSPETEQFF,TGTGCCAGCAGCCCTGAGACAGAGCAGTTCTTC
TRBJ1-5,TRBV25-1,-,few,12,CARTRGNQPQHF,TGTGCCAGGACACGAGGCAATCAGCCCCAGCATTTT
TRBJ2-7,TRBV27,-,-,13,CASSLGGPYEQYF,TGTGCCAGCAGTTTAGGCGGTCCCTACGAGCAGTACTTC
TRBJ2-3,TRBV4-3,-,-,14,CASSQGERTDTQYF,TGCGCCAGCAGCCAGGGAGAGCGCACAGATACGCAGTATTTT
TRBJ1-2,TRBV4-3,-,-,14,CASSQVGPGYGYTF,TGCGCCAGCAGCCAAGTGGGTCCTGGCTATGGCTACACCTTC
TRBJ2-2,TRBV29-1,-,few,11,CSVESAGGLFF,TGCAGCGTTGAATCGGCCGGTGGGCTGTTTTTT
TRBJ2-2,TRBV29-1,TRBD2,few,16,CSVATSGGLNTGELFF,TGCAGCGTTGCTACTAGCGGGGGCCTTAACACCGGGGAGCTGTTTTTT
TRBJ2-3,TRBV19,-,-,12,CASSRRTDTQYF,TGTGCCAGTAGTAGACGTACGGATACGCAGTATTTT